This note documents a single T cell receptor (beta chain) sequence. At the DNA level, this CDR3 is encoded by other sequences in the same sample as well. This specimen comes from a study of blood T cell repertoires in COVID-19. Turning to the study itself: PBMCs, B-cell-depleted T cells, or T cells provided the cDNA or gDNA that made up the material.

As originally analysed: Reference gene primer amplification in the assay estimated nucleated cell counts. The data were produced by immunoSEQ multiplex PCR, yet TCRdb's version contains in-frame clones alone and is incomplete. The V and J calls and clone size are taken from that table; D and trimming were inferred from the DNA. Among about 130,000 clones, more than 75% were seen once, and the ten largest hold approximately 5%. This CDR3 is 14 amino acids long. Germline trimming cut 3 bases from V and 4 bases from J; bases unmatched to any gene: 2. Germline V gene data show CDR1 as MNHEY and CDR2 as SVGAGI.

The sample comprised peripheral blood. This chain connects TRBV6-5 to TRBJ2-7; 11 bases fit TRBD2. The origin of this receptor is a human donor in a cohort sampled during active COVID-19. The CDR3 DNA is TGTGCCAGCAGTTATACTAGCGGGAGTTACGAGCAGTACTTC. As protein: CASSYTSGSYEQYF.